These 20 T cell receptor beta chains were all obtained from the same sample, sequenced in a study of T cells in narcolepsy (dated by TCRdb to between 2017 and 2018). The library was made by the immunoSEQ multiplex PCR assay. TCRdb carries this immuneACCESS record with in-frame sequences only. Its versions omit some clonotypes, under half of them owing to an unresolved V gene in the studies checked, with the rest unexplained. This sample gives tens of thousands of clones in total; roughly four fifths of them show up just once. Clones ranked in the top ten supply roughly 2.5% of the sample. Sequencing input: CD45RA- memory CD4+ T cells from PBMCs. Taken with the paper, the label for cell subset or site translates to: memory T cells sorted ex vivo from peripheral blood. The receptors stem from a human donor with narcolepsy.

This clone turned up a few times. The chain links TRBV2 to TRBJ1-1; D is perhaps TRBD1 (5 bases). V lost 1 base, J lost 1 base, and 10 bases lay in between. The CDR3 sequence is 15 residues long. CDR1 is SNHLY, CDR2 FYNNEI, per germline. DNA of the CDR3: TGTGCCAGCAGTGAAGGCCCAGGGAGGAACACTGAAGCTTTCTTT. Its protein is CASSEGPGRNTEAFF.

This clone was found once. The chain couples TRBV7-2 to TRBJ2-2, with 8 nucleotides matching TRBD1. Germline CDR1 is SGHTA and CDR2 is FQGNSA. This CDR3 is built from 14 residues. V shed 5 bases, J shed 5 bases, and the junction held 4 bases outside the gene matches. In DNA form, the CDR3 reads TGTGCCAGCAGCGGACAGGGTTGGACCGGGGAGCTGTTTTTT. Translating gives CASSGQGWTGELFF. The whole variable domain, filled in from reference TRBV7-2 and TRBJ2-2, reads GAGVSQSPSNKVTEKGKDVELRCDPISGHTALYWYRQSLGQGLEFLIYFQGNSAPDKSGLPSDRFSAERTGGSVSTLTIQRTQQEDSAVYLCASSGQGWTGELFFGEGSRLTVL.

The rearrangement joins TRBV11-1 to TRBJ1-1, with 11 positions matching TRBD1. The junction had 9 bases not matched to a gene; V was cut back by 5 bases and J by 4 bases. The germline gives CDR1 SGHAT, CDR2 FQDESV (reference sequence). The CDR3 is 16 residues long. This CDR3 reads CASSARTGGWITEAFF. As DNA, the CDR3 is TGTGCCAGCAGCGCCCGGACAGGGGGCTGGATCACTGAAGCTTTCTTT.

CDR3 region: CASSRTAGGPGELFF. DNA of the CDR3: TGTGCCAGCAGTCGAACCGCAGGAGGCCCCGGGGAGCTGTTTTTT. The chain carries TRBV7-8 and TRBJ2-2, with D perhaps TRBD2 (5 bases). The V end lost 6 bases, the J end lost 6 bases, and 17 bases lay between the germline ends. The CDR3 is 15 amino acids. CDR1 and CDR2 (germline): SGHVS, FQNEAQ. Based on the CDR3 plus reference TRBV7-8 and TRBJ2-2, the full variable domain is GAGVSQSPRYKVAKRGQDVALRCDPISGHVSLFWYQQALGQGPEFLTYFQNEAQLDKSGLPSDRFFAERPEGSVSTLKIQRTQQEDSAVYLCASSRTAGGPGELFFGEGSRLTVL.

The CDR3 nucleotides read TGTGCCAGCAGCCGGAGGATGAACACTGAAGCTTTCTTT. This sequence encodes CASSRRMNTEAFF. J is TRBJ1-1 and V is TRBV6-1; D call uncertain. This CDR3 is 13 amino acids long. In germline, CDR1 is MNHNS, CDR2 SASEGT. Trimming took off 6 bases at V and 0 bases at J, with 8 bases between the two ends.

A single count supports this clone. The rearrangement links TRBV28 to TRBJ1-3, with D unresolved. The CDR3 has 17 residues. V lost 6 bases, J lost 0 bases, and 18 bases lay in between. Germline V gene lookup returns CDR1 MDHEN and CDR2 SYDVKM. CDR3 residues: CASSPIAEPNSGNTIYF. The CDR3 DNA sequence: TGTGCCAGCAGCCCCATAGCTGAGCCGAACTCTGGAAACACCATATATTTT.

This clone was seen a single time. The chain links TRBV5-5 to TRBJ1-2; D perhaps matches TRBD1 (6 bases). Looked up from germline, CDR1 is SGHKS and CDR2 is YYEKEE (reference sequence). The CDR3 extends over 13 amino acids. V gave up 1 base and J gave up 4 bases, with 8 bases separating them. The CDR3 nucleotides read TGTGCCAGCAGCTTGATGGACAGCTATGGCTACACCTTC. It specifies CASSLMDSYGYTF.

The V call is TRBV6-4, the J call TRBJ1-1; D uncertain. With 6 bases removed from V and 1 base from J, the gap between germline ends came to 12 bases. Germline CDR1 and CDR2: MRHNA and SNTAGT. This CDR3 has 14 amino acids. Here the CDR3 reads CASRRAGSNTEAFF. For the CDR3, the DNA is TGTGCCAGCAGAAGGGCGGGTTCGAACACTGAAGCTTTCTTT.

V and J are TRBV2 and TRBJ2-1; 10 bases are shared with TRBD2. The CDR3 is 14 residues long. CDR1 and CDR2 (germline): SNHLY, FYNNEI. J lost 6 bases, V lost 3 bases, and 2 bases had no gene match. The CDR3 DNA reads TGTGCCAGCAGTGAGCAGCGGGGGGGCAATGAGCAGTTCTTC. Translation: CASSEQRGGNEQFF.

This clone was observed a handful of times. The chain has TRBV19 and TRBJ1-2, with 7 nucleotides matching TRBD1. The CDR3 totals 19 residues. J was trimmed by 2 bases and V by 3 bases; bases with no gene match: 18. Germline V lookup: CDR1 LNHDA, CDR2 SQIVND (reference sequence). The CDR3, as DNA: TGTGCCAGTAGTATGGGGCAAATAAGGGGACAGACGACCAACTATGGCTACACCTTC. Encoded protein: CASSMGQIRGQTTNYGYTF.

The chain has TRBV2 and TRBJ2-7, with 10 nucleotides matching TRBD1. Germline-derived CDR1 and CDR2 are SNHLY and FYNNEI. Losses at the gene ends were 6 bases for V and 5 bases for J; bases not matched to a gene: 4. The length of the CDR3 is 13 residues. This chain's CDR3 is CASSGQGGHEQYF. The DNA for the CDR3 is TGTGCCAGCAGCGGACAGGGGGGACACGAGCAGTACTTC.

The rearrangement joins TRBV25-1 to TRBJ2-7, with 11 bases lining up with TRBD1. V trimming: 4 bases; J trimming: 1 base; junction bases outside the gene matches: 9. The V gene's germline CDR1 is MGHDK and CDR2 SYGVNS. This CDR3 has 17 residues. CDR3 DNA: TGTGCCAGCAGTGCGGGGACAGGGGGGTCCAAATCCTACGAGCAGTACTTC. It translates to CASSAGTGGSKSYEQYF.

This clone was observed a few times. The rearrangement joins TRBV19 to TRBJ2-1; TRBD1 or TRBD2 may be the D gene (5 bases each). Germline CDR1 LNHDA, CDR2 SQIVND (reference sequence). This CDR3 contains 15 residues. Trimming stripped 5 bases from V and 5 bases from J, with 16 bases between. This chain's CDR3 is CASSRPGTADNEQFF. DNA of the CDR3: TGTGCCAGTAGTCGGCCCGGGACGGCCGACAATGAGCAGTTCTTC.

This clone was found a few times. The chain employs TRBV2 and TRBJ2-6; tentative D call: TRBD1 (5 bases). CDR3 length equals 17 residues. V gave up 1 base and J gave up 2 bases, with 12 bases separating them. Germline loops: CDR1 SNHLY, CDR2 FYNNEI. This CDR3 reads CASSEVPVGAGANVLTF. CDR3 in DNA: TGTGCCAGCAGTGAAGTCCCGGTAGGGGCTGGGGCCAACGTCCTGACTTTC.

The chain carries TRBV10-3 and TRBJ2-7; no clear D. This CDR3 region has 13 residues. Germline CDR1 ENHRY, CDR2 SYGVKD. V dropped 5 bases and J dropped 5 bases, with 13 bases sitting between them. CDR3 protein: CAISPSDGDEQYF. CDR3 bases: TGTGCCATCAGTCCCTCCGATGGGGACGAGCAGTACTTC.

The V call is TRBV5-1, the J call TRBJ2-1, with TRBD2 as a possible D gene (6 bases). CDR3 length: 13 amino acids. Trimming removed 2 bases from V and 10 bases from J, with 13 bases in between. Germline loops: CDR1 SGHRS, CDR2 YFSETQ. CDR3 sequence reads: CASSFQTSGEQFF. The CDR3 region has the DNA TGCGCCAGCAGCTTCCAGACTAGTGGGGAGCAGTTCTTC.

V and J are TRBV7-6 and TRBJ2-2; D may be TRBD2 (7 bases). V was pared by 4 bases and J by 3 bases, with 15 bases between. The CDR3 runs to 16 residues. Germline CDR1 and CDR2: SGHVS and FNYEAQ. CDR3 region: CASSSRGGGHTGELFF. The CDR3, as DNA: TGTGCCAGCAGCTCCCGAGGGGGGGGGCACACCGGGGAGCTGTTTTTT. Variable domain in full (rest from reference TRBV7-6 and TRBJ2-2): GAGVSQSPRYKVTKRGQDVALRCDPISGHVSLYWYRQALGQGPEFLTYFNYEAQQDKSGLPNDRFSAERPEGSISTLTIQRTEQRDSAMYRCASSSRGGGHTGELFFGEGSRLTVL.

This chain uses TRBV30 with TRBJ2-3; D remains unclear. The CDR3 is 14 amino acids. Germline assignment: CDR1 GTSNPN and CDR2 SVGIG (reference sequence). The V end was cut by 1 base, the J end by 4 bases, with 12 bases between. CDR3 nucleotide sequence: TGTGCCTGGAGTGACAGTAGGGTCCCAGATACGCAGTATTTT. Translation gives CAWSDSRVPDTQYF.

The V gene is TRBV5-1, the J gene TRBJ2-7; D is undetermined. V shed 1 base and J shed 0 bases, with 17 bases lying between them. Germline lookup yields CDR1 SGHRS and CDR2 YFSETQ. CDR3 length equals 17 residues. The CDR3 is CASSLTAPDVFSYEQYF. In DNA, the CDR3 is TGCGCCAGCAGCTTGACAGCGCCTGACGTATTCTCCTACGAGCAGTACTTC. The variable domain in full, with the rest retrieved from reference TRBV5-1 and TRBJ2-7, is KAGVTQTPRYLIKTRGQQVTLSCSPISGHRSVSWYQQTPGQGLQFLFEYFSETQRNKGNFPGRFSGRQFSNSRSEMNVSTLELGDSALYLCASSLTAPDVFSYEQYFGPGTRLTVT.

This clone was detected only once. The chain joins TRBV5-4 to TRBJ1-4; a possible D gene is TRBD1 (6 bases). The germline V gene has CDR1 SGHNT and CDR2 YYREEE (reference sequence). Trimming removed 3 bases from V and 4 bases from J, with 13 bases in between. This CDR3 is built from 15 residues. The CDR3 here is CASSSQGQLNEKLFF. CDR3 sequence (DNA): TGTGCCAGCAGCTCCCAAGGACAGCTTAATGAAAAACTGTTTTTT.